One and the same sample provided the 5 T cell receptor beta chains below, sequenced in a study of cytomegalovirus exposure and HLA in healthy donors. 60 Vbeta and 13 Jbeta primers were used in PCR. The table came from immunoSEQ multiplex PCR; TCRdb's copy has only in-frame clones and leaves some out. Of about 93,000 clones in the sample, around three quarters were seen once. Sequenced sample: PBMCs. Receptor source: a man aged 30-40 years in good health and CMV-seronegative.

This chain connects TRBV6-5 to TRBJ1-2, with 8 bases aligning to TRBD1. The germline V gene encodes CDR1 MNHEY and CDR2 SVGAGI. The V and J ends lost 11 bases and 5 bases, in that order; junction bases with no gene match: 10. This CDR3 contains 13 residues. The CDR3 loop is CAGGRQGSYGYTF. As DNA, the CDR3 is TGTGCCGGGGGGCGACAGGGGTCATATGGCTACACCTTC.

The V and J genes are TRBV7-7 and TRBJ1-2; D is unclear. Trimming took 6 bases from V and 3 from J, leaving 20 bases between them. In germline, CDR1 is SSHAT, CDR2 FNYEAQ (reference sequence). The CDR3 runs 16 residues. CDR3 bases: TGTGCCAGCAGTTCGGGGTCCCCTTATGCGGACTATGGCTACACCTTC. It is translated as CASSSGSPYADYGYTF.

In DNA form, the CDR3 reads TGTGCCAGCAGCTTACGGGGGGGCGGGGATTCACCCCTCCACTTT. Protein product: CASSLRGGGDSPLHF. The genes are TRBV7-9 and TRBJ1-6, with D possibly being TRBD1 (6 bases). Trimming shortened V by 2 bases and J by 8 bases, and 13 bases separated the two germline ends. CDR3 size: 15 residues. Germline-derived CDR1 and CDR2 are SEHNR and FQNEAQ (reference sequence).

This rearrangement joins TRBV7-2 to TRBJ2-1; 7 bases are shared with TRBD2. Trimming cost V 9 bases and J 5 bases; bases outside gene matches: 7. In germline, CDR1 is SGHTA, CDR2 FQGNSA. The CDR3 covers 13 residues. CDR3 bases: TGTGCCAGTAATAGACTAGCTGACAATGAGCAGTTCTTC. Translating it yields CASNRLADNEQFF.

V is TRBV6-5 and J is TRBJ1-2, with unresolved D. Per germline, CDR1 MNHEY and CDR2 SVGAGI. Trimming cost V 7 bases and J 1 base, with 16 bases left between them. The CDR3 contains 15 residues. The CDR3 region is CASTPSGANNYGYTF. The CDR3 DNA sequence: TGTGCCAGCACCCCCTCGGGAGCTAATAACTATGGCTACACCTTC.